Listed below are T cell receptor beta chains from one sample, sequenced in a study of OX40 agonist ivuxolimab in advanced cancers. Generated by immunoSEQ multiplex PCR, the TCRdb table keeps only in-frame clones and is missing some. The top ten clones hold 0.15% to 0.16% of a sample with 95,000 to 150,000 clones, 93% of them seen once. The sequencing here drew on CD4+ or CD8+ T cells sorted from blood, taken in a trial of the OX40 agonist ivuxolimab. The receptors originated from an adult with an advanced solid tumor such as melanoma, head and neck, liver or kidney cancer. The CDR3 runs from the conserved cysteine through the conserved F or W. D genes are given only for firm matches. Clone size is shown for a subset of rows, as once, few, many or a class of expanded clone.

-	-	TRBJ1-3	TRBV7-2	CASSLSQSSGNTIYF	TGTGCCAGCAGCTTATCACAGAGCTCTGGAAACACCATATATTTT
TRBD2	-	TRBJ2-2	TRBV6-5	CASSSPGGAYTGELFF	TGTGCCAGCAGTTCTCCGGGGGGGGCTTACACCGGGGAGCTGTTTTTT
-	-	TRBJ1-4	TRBV18	CASSHGAGGEKLFF	TGTGCCAGCTCACACGGGGCCGGTGGGGAAAAACTGTTTTTT
TRBD1	-	TRBJ1-1	TRBV6-6	CASSRPRTGGTEAFF	TGTGCCAGCAGCCGGCCCCGGACAGGGGGCACTGAAGCTTTCTTT
-	-	TRBJ1-1	TRBV6-5	CASSYSGSLNTEAFF	TGTGCCAGCAGTTACTCGGGCAGCTTGAACACTGAAGCTTTCTTT
-	-	TRBJ1-1	TRBV6-5	CASSYSPQGRVAFF	TGTGCCAGCAGTTACTCACCTCAGGGTCGGGTAGCTTTCTTT
-	-	TRBJ2-7	TRBV2	CASSGVATYEQYF	TGTGCCAGCAGTGGGGTTGCCACCTACGAGCAGTACTTC
TRBD1	-	TRBJ2-7	TRBV18	CASSRTGGYEQYF	TGTGCCAGCTCGCGGACAGGGGGCTACGAGCAGTACTTC
TRBD1	-	TRBJ1-1	TRBV6-6	CASSSGTGVDTEAFF	TGTGCCAGCAGTAGCGGGACAGGGGTGGACACTGAAGCTTTCTTT
TRBD1	-	TRBJ1-3	TRBV18	CASSREQGALLGNTIYF	TGTGCCAGCTCAAGAGAACAGGGGGCGCTCCTTGGAAACACCATATATTTT
-	-	TRBJ1-1	TRBV6-6	CASSYQGANTEAFF	TGTGCCAGCAGTTATCAGGGCGCAAACACTGAAGCTTTCTTT
TRBD2	-	TRBJ2-1	TRBV28	CASTSGAPNEQFF	TGTGCCTCGACTAGCGGGGCCCCCAATGAGCAGTTCTTC
-	-	TRBJ2-6	TRBV15	CATSRGRDLVSGANVLTF	TGTGCCACCAGCAGAGGGCGGGACCTCGTAAGTGGGGCCAACGTCCTGACTTTC
TRBD1	-	TRBJ1-2	TRBV7-8	CASSFDIQGAGDYGYTF	TGTGCCAGCAGCTTTGACATCCAGGGGGCCGGTGACTATGGCTACACCTTC
-	-	TRBJ2-7	TRBV2	CASPSRYEQYF	TGTGCCAGTCCCAGTCGCTACGAGCAGTACTTC
TRBD1	-	TRBJ1-4	TRBV15	CATSRDRGVGPNEKLFF	TGTGCCACCAGCAGGGACAGGGGTGTGGGGCCAAATGAAAAACTGTTTTTT
TRBD1	-	TRBJ2-5	TRBV7-7	CASSSDRSSKETQYF	TGTGCCAGCAGCTCGGACAGGAGCTCTAAAGAGACCCAGTACTTC
-	-	TRBJ1-3	TRBV12-2	CASRFKDSPGLKSGNTIYF	TGTGCAAGTCGCTTTAAGGACAGTCCGGGATTGAAATCTGGAAACACCATATATTTT
-	-	TRBJ1-2	TRBV28	CASSPQLGYYGYTF	TGTGCCAGCAGTCCTCAACTAGGATACTATGGCTACACCTTC
-	-	TRBJ1-6	TRBV28	CASSLGGAYNSPLHF	TGTGCCAGCAGTTTGGGGGGGGCCTATAATTCACCCCTCCACTTT
TRBD2	-	TRBJ2-3	TRBV4-2	CASSQRGGPGADTQYF	TGTGCCAGCAGCCAACGGGGGGGCCCTGGGGCAGATACGCAGTATTTT
TRBD1	-	TRBJ2-7	TRBV7-8	CASSRDRSGEQYF	TGTGCCAGCAGCCGGGACAGGAGCGGCGAGCAGTACTTC
-	-	TRBJ1-2	TRBV23-1	CASSHLPRDGLYGYTF	TGCGCCAGCAGTCATTTACCCAGGGACGGTTTATATGGCTACACCTTC
TRBD1	-	TRBJ1-1	TRBV28	CASSFRDRGRLNTEAFF	TGTGCCAGCAGTTTCCGGGACAGGGGGCGACTGAACACTGAAGCTTTCTTT
TRBD1	-	TRBJ1-1	TRBV5-1	CASSGLGTENTEAFF	TGCGCCAGCAGCGGGCTCGGGACAGAGAACACTGAAGCTTTCTTT
TRBD1	-	TRBJ2-7	TRBV10-3	CAIAGTAAYEQYF	TGTGCCATCGCCGGGACAGCAGCTTACGAGCAGTACTTC
TRBD1	once	TRBJ1-1	TRBV19	CASSPDRANTEAFF	TGTGCCAGTAGTCCGGACAGGGCTAACACTGAAGCTTTCTTT
-	-	TRBJ1-2	TRBV7-9	CASSLVRVRYGYTF	TGTGCCAGCAGCTTAGTCCGGGTCCGCTATGGCTACACCTTC
-	-	TRBJ1-5	TRBV19	CASSIRASDQPQHF	TGTGCCAGTAGTATCAGGGCCTCGGATCAGCCCCAGCATTTT
-	few	TRBJ2-7	TRBV4-1	CASSQDPGPDNEQYF	TGCGCCAGCAGCCAAGATCCGGGGCCCGATAACGAGCAGTACTTC
-	-	TRBJ1-3	TRBV6-5	CASSYRHRSGNTIYF	TGTGCCAGCAGTTACCGGCACCGCTCTGGAAACACCATATATTTT
TRBD1	-	TRBJ1-3	TRBV5-1	CASSNGQGGLNTIYF	TGCGCCAGCAGCAACGGACAGGGTGGACTAAACACCATATATTTT
TRBD2	-	TRBJ2-7	TRBV27	CASSLTAGGHWEQYF	TGTGCCAGCAGTTTAACGGCGGGGGGGCATTGGGAGCAGTACTTC
TRBD1	-	TRBJ2-3	TRBV6-6	CASSLTGGNTDTQYF	TGTGCCAGCAGCCTAACAGGGGGCAATACAGATACGCAGTATTTT
-	-	TRBJ2-7	TRBV5-5	CASSSHNNEQYF	TGTGCCAGCAGCAGCCACAACAACGAGCAGTACTTC
TRBD1	-	TRBJ1-1	TRBV18	CASSPDRAGTEAFF	TGTGCCAGCTCACCGGACAGGGCGGGCACTGAAGCTTTCTTT
TRBD2	once	TRBJ2-5	TRBV28	CATETSGAPIEETQYF	TGTGCCACTGAGACTAGCGGGGCCCCTATCGAAGAGACCCAGTACTTC
TRBD1	-	TRBJ2-7	TRBV18	CASSPRSGTGSDEQYF	TGTGCCAGCTCACCACGCTCGGGGACAGGGTCTGACGAGCAGTACTTC
-	-	TRBJ1-2	TRBV28	CASSLWNAGWTVRHGYTF	TGTGCCAGCAGTTTATGGAACGCCGGTTGGACAGTACGCCATGGCTACACCTTC
-	once	TRBJ1-1	TRBV6-6	CASSYNRDTEAFF	TGTGCCAGCAGTTACAATCGGGACACTGAAGCTTTCTTT
-	-	TRBJ2-2	TRBV7-8	CASRGLVNTGELFF	TGTGCCAGCCGCGGATTGGTGAACACCGGGGAGCTGTTTTTT
TRBD1	-	TRBJ2-7	TRBV5-1	CASSLGGQGPEQYF	TGCGCCAGCAGCCTGGGGGGACAGGGACCCGAGCAGTACTTC
TRBD2	once	TRBJ2-3	TRBV9	CASSVSGRDTDTQYF	TGTGCCAGCAGCGTTAGCGGGAGGGACACAGATACGCAGTATTTT
TRBD2	once	TRBJ2-5	TRBV7-6	CASSLGSGGKTQYF	TGTGCCAGCAGCTTAGGGAGCGGGGGGAAGACCCAGTACTTC
-	-	TRBJ1-1	TRBV5-6	CASSLLSRVNTGAFF	TGTGCCAGCAGCTTACTCTCCAGGGTCAACACTGGGGCTTTCTTT
-	-	TRBJ2-1	TRBV7-3	CASSSSSVGDEQFF	TGTGCCAGCAGCTCCTCTAGCGTCGGGGATGAGCAGTTCTTC
-	-	TRBJ2-7	TRBV6-5	CASSYSSPVEQYF	TGTGCCAGCAGTTACTCGAGTCCGGTCGAGCAGTACTTC
-	-	TRBJ1-6	TRBV6-6	CATGGSSYNSPLHF	TGTGCCACGGGGGGGAGCTCCTATAATTCACCCCTCCACTTT
-	few	TRBJ1-1	TRBV14	CASSQSRVGTEAFF	TGTGCCAGCAGCCAGTCCAGGGTGGGCACTGAAGCTTTCTTT
-	-	TRBJ1-2	TRBV21-1	CASSPRGYGYTF	TGTGCCAGCAGCCCGAGGGGATATGGCTACACCTTC
-	-	TRBJ2-3	TRBV6-5	CASRGGRGPRDTQYF	TGTGCCAGCCGAGGAGGCAGGGGCCCCCGGGATACGCAGTATTTT
TRBD2	-	TRBJ2-2	TRBV19	CASSVTSGTNTGELFF	TGTGCCAGTAGTGTGACTAGCGGGACGAACACCGGGGAGCTGTTTTTT
-	-	TRBJ1-6	TRBV7-9	CASSQDSPLHF	TGTGCCAGCAGCCAGGATTCACCCCTCCACTTT
TRBD1	-	TRBJ1-2	TRBV7-2	CASSRTGKHGYTF	TGTGCCAGCAGCCGGACAGGGAAGCATGGCTACACCTTC
-	-	TRBJ2-3	TRBV11-2	CASSFGVGAGKTDTQYF	TGTGCCAGCAGCTTCGGGGTCGGCGCGGGAAAAACAGATACGCAGTATTTT